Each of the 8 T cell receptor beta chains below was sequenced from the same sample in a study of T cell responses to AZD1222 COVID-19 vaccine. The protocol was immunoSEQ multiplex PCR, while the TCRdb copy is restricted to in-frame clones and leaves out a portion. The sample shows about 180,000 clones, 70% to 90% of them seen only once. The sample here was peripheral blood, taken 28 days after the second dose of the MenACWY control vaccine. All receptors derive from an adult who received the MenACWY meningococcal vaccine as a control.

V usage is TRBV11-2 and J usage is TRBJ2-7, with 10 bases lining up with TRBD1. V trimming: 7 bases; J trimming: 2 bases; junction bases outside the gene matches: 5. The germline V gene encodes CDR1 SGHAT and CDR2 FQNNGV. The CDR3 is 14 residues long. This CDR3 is CASTWGTGAYEQYF. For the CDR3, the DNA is TGTGCCAGCACCTGGGGGACAGGGGCCTACGAGCAGTACTTC. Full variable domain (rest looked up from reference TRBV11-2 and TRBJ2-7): EAGVAQSPRYKIIEKRQSVAFWCNPISGHATLYWYQQILGQGPKLLIQFQNNGVVDDSQLPKDRFSAERLKGVDSTLKIQPAKLEDSAVYLCASTWGTGAYEQYFGPGTRLTVT.

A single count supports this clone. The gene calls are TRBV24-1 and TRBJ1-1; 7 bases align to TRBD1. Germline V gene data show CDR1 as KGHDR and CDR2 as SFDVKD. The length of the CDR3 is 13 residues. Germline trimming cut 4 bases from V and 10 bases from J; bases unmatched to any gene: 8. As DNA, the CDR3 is TGTGCCACCAGTGACCCGACAGGGATCGGAGCTTTCTTT. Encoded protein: CATSDPTGIGAFF.

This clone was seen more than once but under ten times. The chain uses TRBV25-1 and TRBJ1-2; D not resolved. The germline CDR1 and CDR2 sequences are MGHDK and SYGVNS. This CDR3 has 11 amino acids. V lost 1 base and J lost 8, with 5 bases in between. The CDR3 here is CASSEWQGYTF. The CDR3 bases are TGTGCCAGCAGTGAATGGCAGGGCTACACCTTC.

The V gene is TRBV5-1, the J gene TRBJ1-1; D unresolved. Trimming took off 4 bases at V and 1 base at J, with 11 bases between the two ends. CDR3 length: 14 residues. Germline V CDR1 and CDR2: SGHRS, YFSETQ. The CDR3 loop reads CASSIAPSNTEAFF. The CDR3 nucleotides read TGCGCCAGCAGCATTGCCCCGTCGAACACTGAAGCTTTCTTT.

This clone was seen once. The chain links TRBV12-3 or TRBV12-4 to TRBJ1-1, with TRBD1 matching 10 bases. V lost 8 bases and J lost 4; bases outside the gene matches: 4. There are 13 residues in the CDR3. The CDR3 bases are TGTGCCAGCGTGGGGACAGGGGTCACTGAAGCTTTCTTT. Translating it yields CASVGTGVTEAFF.

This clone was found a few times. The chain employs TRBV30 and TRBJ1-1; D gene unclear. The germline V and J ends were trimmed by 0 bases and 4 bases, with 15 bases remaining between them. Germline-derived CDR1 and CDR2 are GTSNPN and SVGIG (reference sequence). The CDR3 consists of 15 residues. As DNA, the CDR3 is TGTGCCTGGAGTGTTCCGCCGAATCGGGGCACTGAAGCTTTCTTT. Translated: CAWSVPPNRGTEAFF.

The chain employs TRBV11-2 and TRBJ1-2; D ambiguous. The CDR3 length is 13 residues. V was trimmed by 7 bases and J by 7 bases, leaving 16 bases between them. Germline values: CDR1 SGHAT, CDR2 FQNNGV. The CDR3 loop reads CASTMDRSIGYTF. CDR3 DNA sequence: TGTGCCAGCACCATGGACCGCTCCATTGGCTACACCTTC.

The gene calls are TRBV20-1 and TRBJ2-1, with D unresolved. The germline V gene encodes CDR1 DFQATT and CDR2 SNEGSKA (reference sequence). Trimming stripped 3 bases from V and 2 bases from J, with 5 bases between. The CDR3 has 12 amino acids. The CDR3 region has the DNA TGCAGTGCTAGTCCCCCCTACAATGAGCAGTTCTTC. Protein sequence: CSASPPYNEQFF.